This T cell receptor (beta chain) derives from a study of OX40 agonist ivuxolimab in advanced cancers. Across the whole study: At 82.7% male, the cohort had a mean age of 60 years, ranging from roughly 20 to 90. Partial responses were achieved by three patients, of whom one had hepatocellular carcinoma and two had cutaneous melanoma.

Germline V CDR1 and CDR2: SGHAT, FQNNGV. V trimming: 5 bases; J trimming: 3 bases; junction bases outside the gene matches: 19. This CDR3 is built from 19 residues. Profiling relied on immunoSEQ multiplex PCR, and the TCRdb table lists in-frame clones only, not all of them. The table includes more than 20,000 clones, 80% to 95% detected once. The material was CD4+ or CD8+ T cells sorted from blood, obtained in a trial of the OX40 agonist ivuxolimab. The TCR sequence derives from an adult with an advanced solid tumor such as melanoma, head and neck, liver or kidney cancer. The genes are TRBV11-2 and TRBJ1-2; 9 bases align to TRBD1. The CDR3, as DNA: TGTGCCAGCAGCCGAACAGGGGGCTTAGGGCTTGATCCCTACTATGGCTACACCTTC. Amino acids: CASSRTGGLGLDPYYGYTF.